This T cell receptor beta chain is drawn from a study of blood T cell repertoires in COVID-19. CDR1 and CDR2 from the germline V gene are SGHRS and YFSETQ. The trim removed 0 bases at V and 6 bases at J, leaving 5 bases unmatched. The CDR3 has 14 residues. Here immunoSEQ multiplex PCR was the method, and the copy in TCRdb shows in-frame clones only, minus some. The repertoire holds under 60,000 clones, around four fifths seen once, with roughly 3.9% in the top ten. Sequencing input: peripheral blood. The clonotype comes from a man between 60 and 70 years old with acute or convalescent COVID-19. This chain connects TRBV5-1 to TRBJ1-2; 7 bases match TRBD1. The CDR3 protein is CASSLDGQDDGYTF. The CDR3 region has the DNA TGCGCCAGCAGCTTGGACGGACAGGACGATGGCTACACCTTC.